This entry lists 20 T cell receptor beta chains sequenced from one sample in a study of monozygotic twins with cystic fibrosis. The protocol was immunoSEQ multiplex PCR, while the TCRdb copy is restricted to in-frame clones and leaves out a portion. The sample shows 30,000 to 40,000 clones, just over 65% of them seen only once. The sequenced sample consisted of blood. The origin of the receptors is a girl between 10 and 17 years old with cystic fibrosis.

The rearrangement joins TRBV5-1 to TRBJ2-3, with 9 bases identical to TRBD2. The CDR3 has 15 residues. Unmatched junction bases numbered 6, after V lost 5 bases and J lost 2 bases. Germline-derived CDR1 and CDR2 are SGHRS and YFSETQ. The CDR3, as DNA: TGCGCCAGCAGTATAGCGGGAGTAACCACAGATACGCAGTATTTT. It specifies CASSIAGVTTDTQYF.

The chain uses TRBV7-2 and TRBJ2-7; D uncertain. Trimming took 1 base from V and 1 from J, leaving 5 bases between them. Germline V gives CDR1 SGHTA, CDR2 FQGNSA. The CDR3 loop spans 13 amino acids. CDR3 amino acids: CASSLGLSYEQYF. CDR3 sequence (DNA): TGTGCCAGCAGCTTAGGTCTATCCTACGAGCAGTACTTC. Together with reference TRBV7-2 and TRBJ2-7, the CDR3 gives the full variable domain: GAGVSQSPSNKVTEKGKDVELRCDPISGHTALYWYRQSLGQGLEFLIYFQGNSAPDKSGLPSDRFSAERTGGSVSTLTIQRTQQEDSAVYLCASSLGLSYEQYFGPGTRLTVT.

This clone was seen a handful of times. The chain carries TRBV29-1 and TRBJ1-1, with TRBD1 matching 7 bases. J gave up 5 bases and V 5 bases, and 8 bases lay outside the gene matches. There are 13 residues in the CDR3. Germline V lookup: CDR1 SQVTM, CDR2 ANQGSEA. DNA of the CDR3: TGCAGCGTTTTGGGACAGTGGGGTACTGAAGCTTTCTTT. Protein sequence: CSVLGQWGTEAFF.

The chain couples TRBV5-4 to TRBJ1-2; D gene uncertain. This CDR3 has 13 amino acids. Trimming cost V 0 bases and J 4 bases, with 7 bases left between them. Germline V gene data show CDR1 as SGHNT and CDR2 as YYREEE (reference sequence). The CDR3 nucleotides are TGTGCCAGCAGCTTGGAGGCAGTCTATGGCTACACCTTC. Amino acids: CASSLEAVYGYTF.

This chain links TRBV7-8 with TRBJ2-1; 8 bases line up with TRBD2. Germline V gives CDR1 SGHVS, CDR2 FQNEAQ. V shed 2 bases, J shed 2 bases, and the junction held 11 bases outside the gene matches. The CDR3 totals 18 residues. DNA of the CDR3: TGTGCCAGCAGCTTAATAATCCCGGGAGGGCCCACCTACAATGAGCAGTTCTTC. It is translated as CASSLIIPGGPTYNEQFF.

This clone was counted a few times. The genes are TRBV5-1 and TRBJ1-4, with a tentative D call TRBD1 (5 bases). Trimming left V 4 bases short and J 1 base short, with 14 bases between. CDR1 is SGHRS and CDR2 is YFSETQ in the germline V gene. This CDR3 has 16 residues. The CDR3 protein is CASSTNSRGTNEKLFF. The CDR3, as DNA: TGCGCCAGCAGCACTAATTCGAGGGGAACTAATGAAAAACTGTTTTTT.

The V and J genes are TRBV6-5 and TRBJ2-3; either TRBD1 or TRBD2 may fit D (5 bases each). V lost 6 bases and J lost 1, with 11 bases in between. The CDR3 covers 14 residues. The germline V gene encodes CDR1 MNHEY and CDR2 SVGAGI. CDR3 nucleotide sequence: TGTGCCAGCAGCGCATCGGGACGCACAGATACGCAGTATTTT. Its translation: CASSASGRTDTQYF.

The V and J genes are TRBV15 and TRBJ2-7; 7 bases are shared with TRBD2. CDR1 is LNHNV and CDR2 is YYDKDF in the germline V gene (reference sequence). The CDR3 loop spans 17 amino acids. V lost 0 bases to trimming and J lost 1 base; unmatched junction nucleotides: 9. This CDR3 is CATSRDRGQAGSYEQYF. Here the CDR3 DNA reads TGTGCCACCAGCAGAGATCGGGGCCAAGCGGGATCCTACGAGCAGTACTTC. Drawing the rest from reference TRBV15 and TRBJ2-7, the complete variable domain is DAMVIQNPRYQVTQFGKPVTLSCSQTLNHNVMYWYQQKSSQAPKLLFHYYDKDFNNEADTPDNFQSRRPNTSFCFLDIRSPGLGDTAMYLCATSRDRGQAGSYEQYFGPGTRLTVT.

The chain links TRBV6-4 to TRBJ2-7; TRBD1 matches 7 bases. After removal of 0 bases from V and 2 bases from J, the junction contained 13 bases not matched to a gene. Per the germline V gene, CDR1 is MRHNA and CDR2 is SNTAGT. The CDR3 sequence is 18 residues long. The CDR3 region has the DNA TGTGCCAGCAGTGACTCTTTCCCCCGGGACAGCAAAGCCTACGAGCAGTACGTC. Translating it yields CASSDSFPRDSKAYEQYV.

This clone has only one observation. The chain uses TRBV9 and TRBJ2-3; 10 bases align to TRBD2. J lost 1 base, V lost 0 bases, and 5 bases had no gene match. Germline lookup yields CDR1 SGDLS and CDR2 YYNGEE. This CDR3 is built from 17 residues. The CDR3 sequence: CASSVALTSGGTDTQYF. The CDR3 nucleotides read TGTGCCAGCAGCGTAGCTCTAACTAGCGGGGGCACAGATACGCAGTATTTT.

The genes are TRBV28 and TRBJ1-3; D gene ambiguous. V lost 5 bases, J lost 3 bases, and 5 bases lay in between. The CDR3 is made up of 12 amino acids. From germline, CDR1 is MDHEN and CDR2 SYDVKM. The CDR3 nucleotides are TGTGCCAGCAGTGGCTTTGGAAACACCATATATTTT. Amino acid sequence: CASSGFGNTIYF.

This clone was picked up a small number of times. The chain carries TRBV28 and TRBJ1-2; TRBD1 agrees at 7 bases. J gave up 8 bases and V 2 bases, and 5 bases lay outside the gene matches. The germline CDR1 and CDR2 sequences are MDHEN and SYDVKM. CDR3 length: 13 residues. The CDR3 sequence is CASSLRQGGGYTF. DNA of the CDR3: TGTGCCAGCAGTTTACGACAGGGAGGGGGCTACACCTTC.

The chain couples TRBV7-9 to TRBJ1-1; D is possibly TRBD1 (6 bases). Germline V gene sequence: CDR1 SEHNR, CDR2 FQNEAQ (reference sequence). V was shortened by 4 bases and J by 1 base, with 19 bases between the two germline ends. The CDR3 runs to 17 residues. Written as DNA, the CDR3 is TGTGCCAGCAGCTCGCTTACAGGGATCGGGGCGAACACTGAAGCTTTCTTT. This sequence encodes CASSSLTGIGANTEAFF.

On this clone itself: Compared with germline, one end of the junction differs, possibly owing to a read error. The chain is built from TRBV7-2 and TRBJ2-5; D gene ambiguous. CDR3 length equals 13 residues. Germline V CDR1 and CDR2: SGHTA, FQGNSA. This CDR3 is CASCLNCQETQYF. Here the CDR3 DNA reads TGTGCCAGCTGCTTAAACTGCCAAGAGACCCAGTACTTC.

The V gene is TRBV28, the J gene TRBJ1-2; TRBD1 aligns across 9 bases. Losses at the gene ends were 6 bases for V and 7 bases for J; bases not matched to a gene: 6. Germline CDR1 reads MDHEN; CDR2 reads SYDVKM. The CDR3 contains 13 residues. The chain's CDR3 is CASRQGAVGGYTF. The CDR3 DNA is TGTGCCAGCAGACAGGGGGCAGTGGGTGGCTACACCTTC.

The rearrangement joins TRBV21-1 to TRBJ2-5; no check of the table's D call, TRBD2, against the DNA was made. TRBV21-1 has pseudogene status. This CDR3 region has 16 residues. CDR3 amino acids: CASSKIPHGAGETQYF. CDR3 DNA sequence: TGTGCCAGCAGCAAAATCCCGCACGGAGCGGGTGAGACCCAGTACTTC.

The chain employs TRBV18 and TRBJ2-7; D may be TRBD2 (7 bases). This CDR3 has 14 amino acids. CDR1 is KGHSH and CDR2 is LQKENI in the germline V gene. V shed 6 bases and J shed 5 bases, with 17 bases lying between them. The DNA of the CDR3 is TGTGCCAGCTCCCTGGGCGGGGGCAGGGACGAGCAGTACTTC. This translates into CASSLGGGRDEQYF.

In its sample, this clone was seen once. The CDR3 nucleotides are TGCGCCAGCAGCTTGGATCTTGGGGGCCCCTCTAATGAAAAACTGTTTTTT. Residues: CASSLDLGGPSNEKLFF. J is TRBJ1-4 and V is TRBV5-1, with D tentatively TRBD1 (6 bases). Germline CDR1 is SGHRS and CDR2 is YFSETQ. Trimming took off 0 bases at V and 3 bases at J, with 15 bases between the two ends. This CDR3 contains 17 residues.

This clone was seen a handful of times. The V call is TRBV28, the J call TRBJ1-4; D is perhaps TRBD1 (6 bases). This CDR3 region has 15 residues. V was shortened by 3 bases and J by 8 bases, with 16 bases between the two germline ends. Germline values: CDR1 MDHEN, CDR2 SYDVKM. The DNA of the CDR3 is TGTGCCAGCAGTTTCGTGGGGCCCAGGGGAGAAAAACTGTTTTTT. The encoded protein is CASSFVGPRGEKLFF.

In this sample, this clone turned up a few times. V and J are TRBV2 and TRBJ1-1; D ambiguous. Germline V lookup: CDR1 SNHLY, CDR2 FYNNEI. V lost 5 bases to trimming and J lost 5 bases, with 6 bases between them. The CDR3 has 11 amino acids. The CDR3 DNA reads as TGTGCCAGCAGTCCCAGGACTGAAGCTTTCTTT. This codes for CASSPRTEAFF.